This T cell receptor beta chain was sequenced for a study of blood T cell repertoires in COVID-19. The wider study: Samples taken during acute and convalescent COVID-19 were collected in the United States, Italy and Spain.

The germline V gene has CDR1 SGHAT and CDR2 FQNNGV. The CDR3 runs to 11 residues. Trimming removed 2 bases at V and 6 bases at J, with 5 bases between. Per the authors' pipeline: Researchers report that nucleated cell counts were estimated from reference gene primer amplification. Method: immunoSEQ multiplex PCR; TCRdb's copy keeps in-frame clones and lacks some. V, J and clone size derive from that table, while D and trimming were established from the DNA sequence. The sample has around 20,000 clones, around 88% seen once. The receptor's source is a woman in her 30s who had recovered from COVID-19. Sequencing was performed on PBMCs or T cells enriched from blood (not recorded which). This sequence joins TRBV11-2 and TRBJ2-7; no definite D call. CDR3 DNA: TGTGCCAGCAGCTTATTATTCGAGCAGTACTTC. This gives the protein CASSLLFEQYF.